The rows below give T cell receptor beta chains drawn from one sample of a study of CD8 T cells in Susac syndrome. MiXCR, run by TCRdb on the immunoSEQ multiplex PCR reads, gives a single entry per CDR3 protein. Among about 200,000 distinct CDR3 sequences listed, over 90% were seen once. Sequencing was done on a sample of CD4+ T cells from PBMCs. These receptors were obtained from a human donor with multiple sclerosis. CDR3s include the opening cysteine and the closing phenylalanine or tryptophan. Fields, in order: J gene, V gene, D gene, clone size, CDR3 DNA, CDR3 protein. A D gene is named only where the DNA matches it firmly. Size is stated for part of the rows, as once, few or many counts, or as a class when the clone is expanded.

TRBJ2-2,TRBV29-1,NA,NA,TGCAGCGTTGTTGGGGTGGCGAACACCGGGGAGCTGTTTTTT,CSVVGVANTGELFF
TRBJ1-2,TRBV6-5,NA,once,TGTGCCAGCAGAACGGGACGAAGGAGCTATGGCTACACCTTC,CASRTGRRSYGYTF
TRBJ2-1,TRBV7-9,NA,NA,TGTGCCAGCAGCCCAGATGTAGGTATCTACAATGAGCAGTTCTTC,CASSPDVGIYNEQFF
TRBJ1-5,TRBV19,TRBD1,NA,TGTGCCAGTAGCCCGAGCAGGGACAGGCCCCAGCATTTT,CASSPSRDRPQHF
TRBJ2-7,TRBV6-5,NA,NA,TGTGCCAGCAGTGAACAGATTGTCAGCTACGAGCAGTACTTC,CASSEQIVSYEQYF
TRBJ1-5,TRBV9,NA,NA,TGTGCCAGCAGCGTGCAGGGCGGGGTGGATCAGCCCCAGCATTTT,CASSVQGGVDQPQHF
TRBJ2-1,TRBV20-1,TRBD2,NA,TGCAGTGCCTCGGGGTTAATAGCGGGGGCGAGCTCCTACAATGAGCAGTTCTTC,CSASGLIAGASSYNEQFF
TRBJ2-1,TRBV7-3,TRBD2,NA,TGTGCCAGCAGCTTGGCGGGGGGGCCCAATGAGCAGTTCTTC,CASSLAGGPNEQFF
TRBJ1-1,TRBV3-1,NA,once,TGTGCCAGCAGCCCCTCGGAAGCCACTGAAGCTTTCTTT,CASSPSEATEAFF
TRBJ1-2,TRBV30,TRBD1,NA,TGTGCCTGGAAACAGGGGGTCAACTATGGCTACACCTTC,CAWKQGVNYGYTF
TRBJ2-1,TRBV29-1,TRBD2,NA,TGCAGCGTTGGCGGGAGCCTGTCCCCGTCGAAATACAATGAGCAGTTCTTC,CSVGGSLSPSKYNEQFF
TRBJ1-1,TRBV23-1,NA,NA,TGCGCCAGCAGTCAAACCTTATTTGGTGAAGCTTTCTTT,CASSQTLFGEAFF
TRBJ2-1,TRBV7-3,TRBD1,NA,TGTGCCAGCAGCTTAGGACAGGGGGCTCGTAATGAGCAGTTCTTC,CASSLGQGARNEQFF
TRBJ2-2,TRBV3-1,NA,NA,TGTGCCAGCCGATCCCAGGGCCCCTTGGCCGGGGAGCTGTTTTTT,CASRSQGPLAGELFF
TRBJ1-2,TRBV3-1,NA,NA,TGTGCCAGCAGCCAAGTCCCGTCTGGCTACACCTTC,CASSQVPSGYTF
TRBJ1-2,TRBV12-3/TRBV12-4,NA,NA,TGTGCCAGCAGCTCCCCGGCAAAGGGGACCTATGGCTACACCTTC,CASSSPAKGTYGYTF
TRBJ1-2,TRBV30,NA,NA,TGTGCCTGGAGAGGGAGGAGCAGGGACCATGGCTACACCTTC,CAWRGRSRDHGYTF
TRBJ1-5,TRBV30,TRBD1,NA,TGTGCCTGGAGCCGCGACAGGGATTCCAATCGGCCCCAGCATTTT,CAWSRDRDSNRPQHF
TRBJ1-2,TRBV18,NA,NA,TGTGCCAGCTTCAAAACCCGGGCACAGAACTATGGCTACACCTTC,CASFKTRAQNYGYTF
TRBJ2-4,TRBV12-3/TRBV12-4,NA,NA,TGTGCCAGCAGTCCCGACAGCTGGGCCAGGGACATTCAGTACTTC,CASSPDSWARDIQYF
TRBJ1-1,TRBV7-9,NA,NA,TGTGCCAGCAGCGACTCCGCCCTTTTT,CASSDSALF
TRBJ2-1,TRBV3-1,NA,NA,TGTGCCAGCAGGGGGGGACGCCGTGAGCAGTTCTTC,CASRGGRREQFF
TRBJ2-7,TRBV20-1,TRBD1,NA,TGCAGTGCGGGGGACAGGGAACTCTACGAGCAGTACTTC,CSAGDRELYEQYF
TRBJ2-3,TRBV9,NA,NA,TGTGCCAGCAGCGGAATAGATACGCAGTATTTT,CASSGIDTQYF
TRBJ1-6,TRBV12-3/TRBV12-4,TRBD1,NA,TGTGCCAGCAGTAACAGGGGGCAAGGGAATTCACCCCTCCACTTT,CASSNRGQGNSPLHF